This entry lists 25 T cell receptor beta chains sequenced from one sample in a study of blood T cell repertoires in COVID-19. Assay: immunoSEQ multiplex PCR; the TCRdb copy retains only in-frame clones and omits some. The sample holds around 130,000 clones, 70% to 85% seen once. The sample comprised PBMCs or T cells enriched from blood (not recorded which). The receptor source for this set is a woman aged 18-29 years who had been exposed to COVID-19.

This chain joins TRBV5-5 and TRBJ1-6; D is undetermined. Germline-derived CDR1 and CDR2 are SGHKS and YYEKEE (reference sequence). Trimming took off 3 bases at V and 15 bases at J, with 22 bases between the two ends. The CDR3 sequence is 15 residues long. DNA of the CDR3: TGTGCCAGCAGCTCAGGCGCCGCGGGTCCTTCTGTCCTCCACTTT. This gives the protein CASSSGAAGPSVLHF.

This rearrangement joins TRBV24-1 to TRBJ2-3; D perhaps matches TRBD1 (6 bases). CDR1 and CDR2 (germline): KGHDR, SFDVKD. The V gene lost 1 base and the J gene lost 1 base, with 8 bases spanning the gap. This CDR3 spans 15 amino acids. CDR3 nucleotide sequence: TGTGCCACCAGTGATTTCGAGGGGGGCACAGATACGCAGTATTTT. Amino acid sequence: CATSDFEGGTDTQYF.

The CDR3 DNA is TGTGCCAGCTCACCCCATCGGCAGGTCTCCTACGAGCAGTACTTC. It specifies CASSPHRQVSYEQYF. The chain links TRBV18 to TRBJ2-7; D unresolved. Trimming cost V 3 bases and J 0 bases, with 12 bases left between them. The germline V gene encodes CDR1 KGHSH and CDR2 LQKENI. The CDR3 consists of 15 residues.

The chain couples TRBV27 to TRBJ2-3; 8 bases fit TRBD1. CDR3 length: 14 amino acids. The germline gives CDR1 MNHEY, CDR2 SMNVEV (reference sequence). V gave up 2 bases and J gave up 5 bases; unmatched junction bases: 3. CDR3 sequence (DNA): TGTGCCAGCAGTTTAGCAGGGGGCGGAGATACGCAGTATTTT. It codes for CASSLAGGGDTQYF.

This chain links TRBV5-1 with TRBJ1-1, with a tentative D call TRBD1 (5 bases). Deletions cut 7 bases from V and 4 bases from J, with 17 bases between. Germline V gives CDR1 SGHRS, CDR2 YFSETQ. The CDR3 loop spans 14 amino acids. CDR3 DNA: TGCGCCAGCGGCTGGGGCCAGGAGGGCACTGAAGCTTTCTTT. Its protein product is CASGWGQEGTEAFF.

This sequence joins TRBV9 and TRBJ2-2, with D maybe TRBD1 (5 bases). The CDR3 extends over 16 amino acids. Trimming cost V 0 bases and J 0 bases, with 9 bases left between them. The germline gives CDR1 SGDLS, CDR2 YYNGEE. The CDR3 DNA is TGTGCCAGCAGCGTAGATTGGACACCGAACACCGGGGAGCTGTTTTTT. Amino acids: CASSVDWTPNTGELFF.

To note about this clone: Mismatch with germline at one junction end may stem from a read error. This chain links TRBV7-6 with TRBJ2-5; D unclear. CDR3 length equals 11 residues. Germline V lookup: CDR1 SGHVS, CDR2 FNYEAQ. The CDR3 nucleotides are TGTGCCAGCAGCCTTCAAGAGCCCCAGTACTTC. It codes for CASSLQEPQYF.

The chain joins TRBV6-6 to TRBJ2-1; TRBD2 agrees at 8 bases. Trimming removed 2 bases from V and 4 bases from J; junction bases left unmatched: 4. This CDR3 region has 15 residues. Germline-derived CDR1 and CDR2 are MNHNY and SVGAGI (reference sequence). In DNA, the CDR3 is TGTGCCAGCAGTTACACTAGCGGAATATACAATGAGCAGTTCTTC. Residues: CASSYTSGIYNEQFF.

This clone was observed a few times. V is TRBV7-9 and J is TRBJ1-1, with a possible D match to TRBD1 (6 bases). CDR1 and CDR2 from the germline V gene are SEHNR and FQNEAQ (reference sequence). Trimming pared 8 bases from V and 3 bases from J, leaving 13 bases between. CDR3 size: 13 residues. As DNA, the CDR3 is TGTGCCAGCGGACCAGGGGCGGACACTGAAGCTTTCTTT. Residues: CASGPGADTEAFF.

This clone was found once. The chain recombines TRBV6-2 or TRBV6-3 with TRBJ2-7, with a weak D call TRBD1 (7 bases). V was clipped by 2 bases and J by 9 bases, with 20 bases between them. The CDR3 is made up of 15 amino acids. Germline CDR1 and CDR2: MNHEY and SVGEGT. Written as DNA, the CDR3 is TGTGCCAGCAGTTACGATTCCAGGGGGACTGACAGGCAGTACTTC. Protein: CASSYDSRGTDRQYF.

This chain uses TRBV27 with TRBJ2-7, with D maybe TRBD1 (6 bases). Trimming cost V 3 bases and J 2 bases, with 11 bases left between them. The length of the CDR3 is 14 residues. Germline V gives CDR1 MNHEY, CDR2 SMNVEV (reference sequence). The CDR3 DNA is TGTGCCAGCAGTTTCAGGGACACCACCTACGAGCAGTACTTC. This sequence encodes CASSFRDTTYEQYF.

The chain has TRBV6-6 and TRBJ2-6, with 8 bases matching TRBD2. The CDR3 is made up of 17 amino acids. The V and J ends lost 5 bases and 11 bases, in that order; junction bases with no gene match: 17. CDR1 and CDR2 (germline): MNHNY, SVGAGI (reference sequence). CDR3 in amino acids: CASSPHTSSGPGDVLTF. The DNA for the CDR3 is TGTGCCAGCAGTCCGCATACGTCTAGCGGGCCCGGGGACGTCCTGACTTTC.

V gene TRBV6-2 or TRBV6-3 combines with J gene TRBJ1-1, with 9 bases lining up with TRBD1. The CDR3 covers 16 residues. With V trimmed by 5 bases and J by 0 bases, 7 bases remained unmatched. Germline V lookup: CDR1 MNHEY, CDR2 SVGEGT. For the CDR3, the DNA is TGTGCCAGCAGTAAACCGGGACAGGGATTGAACACTGAAGCTTTCTTT. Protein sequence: CASSKPGQGLNTEAFF.

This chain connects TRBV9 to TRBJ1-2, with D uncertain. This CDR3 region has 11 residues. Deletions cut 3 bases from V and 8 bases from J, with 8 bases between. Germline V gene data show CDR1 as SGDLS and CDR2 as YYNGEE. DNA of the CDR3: TGTGCCAGCAGCGCGGTCGCGGGCTACACCTTC. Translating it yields CASSAVAGYTF.

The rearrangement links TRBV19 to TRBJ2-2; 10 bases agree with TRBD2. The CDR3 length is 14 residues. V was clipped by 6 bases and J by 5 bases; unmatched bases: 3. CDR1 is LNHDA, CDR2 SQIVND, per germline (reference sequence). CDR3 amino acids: CASRAGGSTGELFF. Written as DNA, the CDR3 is TGTGCCAGTAGAGCGGGAGGGTCGACCGGGGAGCTGTTTTTT.

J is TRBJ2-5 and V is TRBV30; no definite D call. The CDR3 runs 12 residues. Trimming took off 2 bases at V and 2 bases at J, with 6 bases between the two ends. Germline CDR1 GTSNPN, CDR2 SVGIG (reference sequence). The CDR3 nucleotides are TGTGCCTGGAGTCCTATTCAAGAGACCCAGTACTTC. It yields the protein CAWSPIQETQYF.

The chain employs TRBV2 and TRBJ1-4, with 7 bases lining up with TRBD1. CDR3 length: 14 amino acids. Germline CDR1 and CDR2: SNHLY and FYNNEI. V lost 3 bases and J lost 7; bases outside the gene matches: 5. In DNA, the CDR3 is TGTGCCAGCAGTGATCACAGGGGAGGTGAAAAACTGTTTTTT. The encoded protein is CASSDHRGGEKLFF. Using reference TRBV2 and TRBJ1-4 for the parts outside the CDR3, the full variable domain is EPEVTQTPSHQVTQMGQEVILRCVPISNHLYFYWYRQILGQKVEFLVSFYNNEISEKSEIFDDQFSVERPDGSNFTLKIRSTKLEDSAMYFCASSDHRGGEKLFFGSGTQLSVL.

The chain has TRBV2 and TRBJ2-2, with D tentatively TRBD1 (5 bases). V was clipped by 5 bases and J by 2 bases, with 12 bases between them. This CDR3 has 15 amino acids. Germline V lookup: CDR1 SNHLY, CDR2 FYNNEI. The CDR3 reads CASSRQLYNTGELFF. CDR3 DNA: TGTGCCAGCAGTCGACAGCTTTATAACACCGGGGAGCTGTTTTTT. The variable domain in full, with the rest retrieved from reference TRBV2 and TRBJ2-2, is EPEVTQTPSHQVTQMGQEVILRCVPISNHLYFYWYRQILGQKVEFLVSFYNNEISEKSEIFDDQFSVERPDGSNFTLKIRSTKLEDSAMYFCASSRQLYNTGELFFGEGSRLTVL.

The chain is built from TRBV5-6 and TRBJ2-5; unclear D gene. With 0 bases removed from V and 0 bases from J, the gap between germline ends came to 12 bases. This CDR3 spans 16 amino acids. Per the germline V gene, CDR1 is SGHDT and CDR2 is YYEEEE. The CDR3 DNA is TGTGCCAGCAGCTTGGGAGCAGCAGCGTACCAAGAGACCCAGTACTTC. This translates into CASSLGAAAYQETQYF.

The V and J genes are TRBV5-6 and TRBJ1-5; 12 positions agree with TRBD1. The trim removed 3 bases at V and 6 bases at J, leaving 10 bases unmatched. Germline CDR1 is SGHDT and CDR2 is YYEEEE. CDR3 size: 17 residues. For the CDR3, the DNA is TGTGCCAGCAGCTCATCCGGGACAGGGGGCTGGAGTCAGCCCCAGCATTTT. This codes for CASSSSGTGGWSQPQHF.

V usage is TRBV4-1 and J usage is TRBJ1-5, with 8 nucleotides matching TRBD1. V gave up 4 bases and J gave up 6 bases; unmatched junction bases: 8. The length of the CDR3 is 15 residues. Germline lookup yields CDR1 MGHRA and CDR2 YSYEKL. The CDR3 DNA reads TGCGCCAGCAGCCCCCTAGGACAGGGAGGTCAGCCCCAGCATTTT. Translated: CASSPLGQGGQPQHF.

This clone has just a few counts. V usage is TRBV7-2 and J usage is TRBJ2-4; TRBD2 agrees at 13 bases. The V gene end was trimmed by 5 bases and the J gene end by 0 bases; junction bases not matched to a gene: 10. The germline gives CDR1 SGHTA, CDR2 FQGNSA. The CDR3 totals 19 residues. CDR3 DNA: TGTGCCAGCAGCCCTCGGACTAGCGGGAGCGGGTTAGCCAAAAACATTCAGTACTTC. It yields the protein CASSPRTSGSGLAKNIQYF.

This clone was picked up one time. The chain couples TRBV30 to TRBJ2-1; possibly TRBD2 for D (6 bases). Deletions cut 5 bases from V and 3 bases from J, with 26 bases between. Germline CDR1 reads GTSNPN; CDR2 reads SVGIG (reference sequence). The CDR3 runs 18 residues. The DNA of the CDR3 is TGTGCCTGGGATAAAACGGGGGACCCGTTCGACGACTACAATGAGCAGTTCTTC. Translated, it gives CAWDKTGDPFDDYNEQFF.

The CDR3 DNA sequence: TGTGCCAGCAGTCCCCTAGGGCAGGGACAAGAGACCCAGTACTTC. It is translated as CASSPLGQGQETQYF. The chain employs TRBV2 and TRBJ2-5; TRBD1 might be the D (5 bases). The germline gives CDR1 SNHLY, CDR2 FYNNEI. The V and J ends lost 5 bases and 2 bases respectively, with 15 bases between them. CDR3 size: 15 residues.

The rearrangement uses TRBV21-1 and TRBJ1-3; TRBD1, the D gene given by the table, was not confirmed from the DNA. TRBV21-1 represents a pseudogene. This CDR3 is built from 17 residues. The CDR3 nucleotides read TGTGCCAGCAGCAAAGTTCTGCGGGACAGGGGGCCAAACACCATATATTTT. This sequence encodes CASSKVLRDRGPNTIYF.